This TCR beta chain was observed in a study of blood T cell repertoires in COVID-19. This study enrolled people aged about 18 to 100 from about two dozen US geographic areas. Profiled with immunoSEQ multiplex PCR; TCRdb holds only in-frame clones, not every one. The sample includes more than 200,000 clones, roughly 91% of them seen just once. This clonotype originated in a man aged 25-45 years in a cohort exposed to, infected with or recovered from COVID-19 (not recorded which). The sample comprised PBMCs or T cells enriched from blood (not recorded which).

The CDR3 DNA reads as TGTGCCAGCAGTTTTTTTAGCGACAGGGGGTTAGTTTTCTTT. It translates to CASSFFSDRGLVFF. V is TRBV27 and J is TRBJ1-1, with TRBD1 identical over 9 bases. The CDR3 covers 14 residues. The trim removed 3 bases at V and 13 bases at J, leaving 12 bases unmatched. Germline V CDR1 and CDR2: MNHEY, SMNVEV (reference sequence).